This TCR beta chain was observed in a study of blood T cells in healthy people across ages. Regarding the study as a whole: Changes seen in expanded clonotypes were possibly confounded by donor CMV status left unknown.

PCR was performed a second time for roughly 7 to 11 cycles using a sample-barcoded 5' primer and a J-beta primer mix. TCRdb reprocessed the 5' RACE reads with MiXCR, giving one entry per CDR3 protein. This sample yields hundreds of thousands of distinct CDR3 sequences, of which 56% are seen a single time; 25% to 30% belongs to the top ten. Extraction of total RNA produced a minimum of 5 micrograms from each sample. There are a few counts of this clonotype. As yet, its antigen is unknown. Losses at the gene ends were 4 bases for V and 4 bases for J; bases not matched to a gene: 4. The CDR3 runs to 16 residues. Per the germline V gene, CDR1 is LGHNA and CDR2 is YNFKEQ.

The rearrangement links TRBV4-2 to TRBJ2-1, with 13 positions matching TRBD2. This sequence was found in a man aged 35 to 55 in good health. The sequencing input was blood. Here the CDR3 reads CASSPLAGGFYNEQFF. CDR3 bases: TGTGCCAGCAGCCCACTAGCGGGAGGGTTTTACAATGAGCAGTTCTTC.